This T cell receptor beta chain is drawn from a study of T-cell memory formation after mild COVID-19. Study context: The study found TCR clusters largely donor specific.

TCRalpha and TCRbeta libraries used 5'RACE with constant-segment primers and UMIs. TCRdb reprocessed the 5' RACE reads with MiXCR, giving one entry per CDR3 protein. The sample contains 450,000 or so distinct CDR3 sequences, around a quarter of which appear only once. This clonotype was seen more than once but under ten times. The ends lost 4 bases at V and 4 bases at J; junction bases unmatched: 3. Germline loops: CDR1 LNHDA, CDR2 SQIVND (reference sequence). This CDR3 has 15 residues. The TCR sequence derives from an adult woman who had mild COVID-19 (a few samples of this study predate the infection). Cell type and time point are not known. The sequenced material came from PBMCs or a T cell subset sorted from them (not recorded which). The chain combines TRBV19 with TRBJ2-2; 10 bases are a match to TRBD1. CDR3 sequence: CASSRQGAVTGELFF. The CDR3 bases are TGTGCCAGTAGTAGACAGGGGGCTGTCACCGGGGAGCTGTTTTTT. Full variable domain (rest looked up from reference TRBV19 and TRBJ2-2): DGGITQSPKYLFRKEGQNVTLSCEQNLNHDAMYWYRQDPGQGLRLIYYSQIVNDFQKGDIAEGYSVSREKKESFPLTVTSAQKNPTAFYLCASSRQGAVTGELFFGEGSRLTVL.